Sequencing of this T cell receptor (beta chain) was carried out in a study of T cell responses to AZD1222 COVID-19 vaccine. Study-level points and caveats: Nearly half of unique spike-specific TCRs reportedly avoided B.1.351 and B.1.1.7 mutated regions. The sample set comprised mostly white British donors with more females, and clonal diversity was possibly underestimated.

Recipients boosted at about 4 weeks or about 12 weeks are pooled. Concerning this clone: The antigen is unknown.

Produced via immunoSEQ multiplex PCR; TCRdb's table is partial and in-frame only. The sample has 70,000 to 80,000 clones, around 80% seen once. The CDR3 extends over 19 amino acids. The sequence was collected from an adult who received the AZD1222 COVID-19 vaccine. The chain links TRBV1 to TRBJ2-3; TRBD1 is the table's D call and was not checked against the DNA. TRBV1 is labeled a pseudogene. The sequencing here drew on peripheral blood, taken 28 days after the second AZD1222 dose. CDR3 coding DNA: TGCACCAGCAGCCAAGGGGACAGGGCCACGACTTGTAGCACAGATACGCAGTATTTT. Translating gives CTSSQGDRATTCSTDTQYF.